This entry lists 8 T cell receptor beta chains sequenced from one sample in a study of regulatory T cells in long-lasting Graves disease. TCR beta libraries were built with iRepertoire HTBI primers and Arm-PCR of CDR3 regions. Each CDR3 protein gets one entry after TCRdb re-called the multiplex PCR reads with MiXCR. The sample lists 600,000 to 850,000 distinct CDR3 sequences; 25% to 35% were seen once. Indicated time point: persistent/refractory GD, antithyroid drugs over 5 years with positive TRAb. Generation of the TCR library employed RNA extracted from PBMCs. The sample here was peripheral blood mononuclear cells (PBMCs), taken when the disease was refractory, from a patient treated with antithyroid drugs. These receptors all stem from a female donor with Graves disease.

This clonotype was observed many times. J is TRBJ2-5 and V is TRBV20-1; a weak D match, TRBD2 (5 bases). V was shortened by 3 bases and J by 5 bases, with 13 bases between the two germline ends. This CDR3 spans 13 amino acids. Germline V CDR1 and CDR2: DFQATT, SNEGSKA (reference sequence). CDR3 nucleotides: TGCAGTGCTAGTTCCCAAGAGGGTGAGACCCAGTACTTC. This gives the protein CSASSQEGETQYF.

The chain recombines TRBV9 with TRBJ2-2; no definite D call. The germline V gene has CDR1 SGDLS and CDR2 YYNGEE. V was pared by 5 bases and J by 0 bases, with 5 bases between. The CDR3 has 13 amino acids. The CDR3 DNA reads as TGTGCCAGCAGTGTCACGAACACCGGGGAGCTGTTTTTT. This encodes CASSVTNTGELFF.

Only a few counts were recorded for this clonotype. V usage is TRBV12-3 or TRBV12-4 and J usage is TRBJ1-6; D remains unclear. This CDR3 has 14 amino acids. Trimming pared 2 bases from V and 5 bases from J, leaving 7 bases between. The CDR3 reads CASSLMQNNSPLHF. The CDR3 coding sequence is TGTGCCAGCAGTTTAATGCAGAATAATTCACCCCTCCACTTT.

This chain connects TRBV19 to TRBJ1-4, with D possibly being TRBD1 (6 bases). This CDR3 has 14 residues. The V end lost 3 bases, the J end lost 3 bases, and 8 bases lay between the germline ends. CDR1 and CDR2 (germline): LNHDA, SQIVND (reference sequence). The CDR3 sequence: CASSIGGSNEKLFF. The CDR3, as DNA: TGTGCCAGTAGTATTGGGGGCTCTAATGAAAAACTGTTTTTT.

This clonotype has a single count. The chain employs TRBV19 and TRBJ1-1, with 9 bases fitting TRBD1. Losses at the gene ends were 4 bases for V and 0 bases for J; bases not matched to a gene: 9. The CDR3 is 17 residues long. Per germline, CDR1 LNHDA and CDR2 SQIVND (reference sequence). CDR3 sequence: CASSKGQGRLMNTEAFF. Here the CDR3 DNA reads TGTGCCAGTAGTAAGGGACAGGGCCGTCTCATGAACACTGAAGCTTTCTTT.

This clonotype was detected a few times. The CDR3 nucleotides read TGCGCCAGCAGTGTAGTGAGTCGGGCAGGGGAGAGGAGCAATCAGCCCCAGCATTTT. Its translation: CASSVVSRAGERSNQPQHF. The J gene is TRBJ1-5, the V gene TRBV10-1; TRBD1 might be the D (6 bases). Germline V gives CDR1 WNHNN, CDR2 SYGVQD (reference sequence). Deletions cut 4 bases from V and 1 base from J, with 23 bases between. This CDR3 comprises 19 residues.

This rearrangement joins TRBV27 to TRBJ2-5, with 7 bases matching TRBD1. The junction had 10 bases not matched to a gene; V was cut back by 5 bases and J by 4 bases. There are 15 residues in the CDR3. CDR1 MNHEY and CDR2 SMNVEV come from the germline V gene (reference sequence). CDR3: CASSPMTGLIETQYF. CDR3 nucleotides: TGTGCCAGCAGTCCCATGACAGGGTTAATAGAGACCCAGTACTTC.

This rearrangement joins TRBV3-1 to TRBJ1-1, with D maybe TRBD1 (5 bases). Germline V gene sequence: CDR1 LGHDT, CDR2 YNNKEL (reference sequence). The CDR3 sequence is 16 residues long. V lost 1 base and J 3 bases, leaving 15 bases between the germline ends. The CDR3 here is CASSQGVGGPYTEAFF. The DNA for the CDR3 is TGTGCCAGCAGCCAAGGGGTGGGGGGACCATACACTGAAGCTTTCTTT.